The clone carrying this T cell receptor (beta chain) was recorded at least ten times. The antigen is unknown. Germline CDR1 and CDR2: SQVTM and ANQGSEA. CDR3 length: 14 amino acids. Trimming removed 3 bases from V and 5 bases from J; junction bases left unmatched: 3. Unique molecular identifiers were carried by the TCR beta cDNA libraries. Each CDR3 protein is one row after TCRdb ran MiXCR on the PCR reads. The sample includes a few hundred thousand distinct CDR3 sequences, 36% of them seen just once. This sample was taken from a study of post-analysis software for immune sequencing data. Study summary: As for disease course, relapsing-remitting, secondary progressive and progressive-relapsing multiple sclerosis were all included.

Study-wide results and caveats: People with multiple sclerosis had a significantly lower normalized Chao1 diversity than controls did. Patients showed TRBV5-6, TRBV5-1 and TRBV20-1 among four to six TRBV segments more frequent than in controls. When the samples were clustered directly with F measure, those that had been prepared in the same batch showed strong co-clustering.

The genes are TRBV29-1 and TRBJ2-3; 12 bases are a match to TRBD2. The sequence came from a girl aged 5-17 years with multiple sclerosis. Sequencing was carried out using blood. This chain's CDR3 is CSVETSGRGDTQYF. CDR3 coding DNA: TGCAGCGTTGAGACTAGCGGGAGAGGAGATACGCAGTATTTT.